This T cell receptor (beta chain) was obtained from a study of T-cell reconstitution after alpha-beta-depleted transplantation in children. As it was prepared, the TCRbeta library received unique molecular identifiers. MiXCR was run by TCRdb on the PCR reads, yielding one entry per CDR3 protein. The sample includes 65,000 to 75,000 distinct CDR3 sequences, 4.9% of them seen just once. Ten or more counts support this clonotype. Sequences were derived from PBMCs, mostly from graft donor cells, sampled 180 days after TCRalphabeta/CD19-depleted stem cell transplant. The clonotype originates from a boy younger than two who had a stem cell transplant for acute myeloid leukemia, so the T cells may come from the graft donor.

The CDR3 DNA is TGCGCCAGCAGCCCTAAAATACAGAGCACAGATACGCAGTATTTT. Amino acid sequence: CASSPKIQSTDTQYF. The chain carries TRBV5-1 and TRBJ2-3; unclear D gene. The CDR3 has 15 amino acids. Trimming took 4 bases from V and 0 from J, leaving 12 bases between them. The germline gives CDR1 SGHRS, CDR2 YFSETQ.